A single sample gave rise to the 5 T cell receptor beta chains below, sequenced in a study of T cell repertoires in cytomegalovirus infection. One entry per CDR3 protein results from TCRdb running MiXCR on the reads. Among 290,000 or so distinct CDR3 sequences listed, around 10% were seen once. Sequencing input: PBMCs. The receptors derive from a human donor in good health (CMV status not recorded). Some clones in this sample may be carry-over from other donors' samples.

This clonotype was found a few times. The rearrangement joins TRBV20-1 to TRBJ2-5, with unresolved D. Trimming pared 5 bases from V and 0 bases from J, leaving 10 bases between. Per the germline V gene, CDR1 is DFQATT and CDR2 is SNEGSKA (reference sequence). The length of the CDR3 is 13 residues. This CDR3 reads CSAQNTYQETQYF. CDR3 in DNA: TGCAGTGCTCAAAATACGTACCAAGAGACCCAGTACTTC.

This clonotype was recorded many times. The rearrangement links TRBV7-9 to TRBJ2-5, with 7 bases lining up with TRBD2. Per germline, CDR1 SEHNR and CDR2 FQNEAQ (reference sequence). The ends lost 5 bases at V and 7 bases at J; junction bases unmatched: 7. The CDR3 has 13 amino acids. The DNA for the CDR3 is TGTGCCAGCAGCCCCGGGACTATCGGGACCCAGTACTTC. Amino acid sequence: CASSPGTIGTQYF.

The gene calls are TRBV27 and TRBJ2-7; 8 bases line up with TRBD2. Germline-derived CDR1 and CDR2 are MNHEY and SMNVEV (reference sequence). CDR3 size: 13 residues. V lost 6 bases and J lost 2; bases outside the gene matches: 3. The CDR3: CASSPGGPYEQYF. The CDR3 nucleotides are TGTGCCAGCAGCCCGGGGGGGCCCTACGAGCAGTACTTC.

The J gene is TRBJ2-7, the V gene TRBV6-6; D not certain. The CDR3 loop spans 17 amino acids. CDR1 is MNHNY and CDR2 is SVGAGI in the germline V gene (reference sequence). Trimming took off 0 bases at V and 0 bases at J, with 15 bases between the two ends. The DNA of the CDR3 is TGTGCCAGCAGTTACTCGATGGAACAGATTAGCTCCTACGAGCAGTACTTC. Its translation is CASSYSMEQISSYEQYF.

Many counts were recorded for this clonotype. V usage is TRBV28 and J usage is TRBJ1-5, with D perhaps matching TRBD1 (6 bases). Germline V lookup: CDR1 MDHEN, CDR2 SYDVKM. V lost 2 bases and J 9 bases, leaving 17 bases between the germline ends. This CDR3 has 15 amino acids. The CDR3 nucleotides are TGTGCCAGCAGTTTAACTCAGGGGCAATGGGGGCCCCAGCATTTT. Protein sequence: CASSLTQGQWGPQHF.